One and the same sample provided the 30 T cell receptor beta chains below, sequenced in a study of T cells in Graves' hyperthyroidism and ophthalmopathy. Regions amplified from RNA transcripts were the TCR beta CDR3 regions. The HTBI set primed first-round TCR CDR3 RT-PCR. MiXCR was run by TCRdb on the multiplex PCR reads, yielding one entry per CDR3 protein. This sample has nearly 750,000 distinct CDR3 sequences, with around 40% found just once. The specimen was blood. The source of these receptors is a woman in her thirties or forties with Graves' hyperthyroidism.

This clonotype has just a few counts. Here the CDR3 reads CASSARYSTNEKLFF. DNA for the CDR3: TGTGCCAGCAGTGCAAGGTATTCAACTAATGAAAAACTGTTTTTT. The V gene is TRBV6-1, the J gene TRBJ1-4; D call uncertain. Germline CDR1 is MNHNS and CDR2 is SASEGT. Trimming removed 4 bases from V and 0 bases from J, with 9 bases in between. The CDR3 is made up of 15 amino acids.

The rearrangement links TRBV7-3 to TRBJ2-7; 11 bases agree with TRBD1. The CDR3 is 15 amino acids. V gave up 4 bases and J gave up 0 bases; unmatched junction bases: 2. CDR1 and CDR2 from the germline V gene are SGHTA and FQGTGA. The CDR3 region has the DNA TGTGCCAGCAGCTCGGACAGGGGGCTCTCCTACGAGCAGTACTTC. Translation: CASSSDRGLSYEQYF.

The rearrangement uses TRBV10-3 and TRBJ2-6; D uncertain. Trimming removed 8 bases from V and 0 bases from J, with 8 bases in between. CDR3 length equals 14 residues. The germline V gene has CDR1 ENHRY and CDR2 SYGVKD. DNA for the CDR3: TGTGCCATCCTGGACCTCTCTGGGGCCAACGTCCTGACTTTC. The encoded protein is CAILDLSGANVLTF.

In this sample, this clonotype turned up many times. The chain is built from TRBV7-3 and TRBJ1-1, with D perhaps TRBD1 (5 bases). V lost 5 bases to trimming and J lost 2 bases, with 12 bases between them. This CDR3 has 14 amino acids. From germline, CDR1 is SGHTA and CDR2 FQGTGA. In nucleotides, the CDR3 is TGTGCCAGCAGCCCGGGGGTAATCAACACTGAAGCTTTCTTT. The encoded protein is CASSPGVINTEAFF.

This chain uses TRBV9 with TRBJ1-6; D might be TRBD1 (6 bases). The CDR3 is 14 amino acids. Trimming removed 7 bases from V and 8 bases from J, with 16 bases in between. Per germline, CDR1 SGDLS and CDR2 YYNGEE. The CDR3 bases are TGTGCCAGCTCTAGGGGGACCTGGGATTCACCCCTCCACTTT. Its translation is CASSRGTWDSPLHF.

The chain carries TRBV5-6 and TRBJ2-7; unclear D gene. Per the germline V gene, CDR1 is SGHDT and CDR2 is YYEEEE. The germline V and J ends were trimmed by 3 bases and 1 base, with 14 bases remaining between them. The CDR3 spans 15 residues. The CDR3 region is CASSSLADGSYEQYF. Written as DNA, the CDR3 is TGTGCCAGCAGCTCATTGGCAGACGGTTCCTACGAGCAGTACTTC.

This clonotype was counted many times. The chain recombines TRBV29-1 with TRBJ2-5; TRBD2 aligns across 13 bases. Per germline, CDR1 SQVTM and CDR2 ANQGSEA. V was pared by 4 bases and J by 5 bases, with 7 bases of the junction left unmatched. The CDR3 has 15 amino acids. CDR3 in amino acids: CSVGTSGRVSETQYF. CDR3 in DNA: TGCAGCGTTGGAACTAGCGGGAGGGTCTCGGAGACCCAGTACTTC.

This chain connects TRBV29-1 to TRBJ2-7, with D possibly TRBD2 on 6 matching bases. Trimming removed 8 bases at V and 1 base at J, with 18 bases between. This CDR3 region has 14 residues. Germline V gene sequence: CDR1 SQVTM, CDR2 ANQGSEA. The CDR3 DNA is TGCAGCAGTTACTCGACGGAGGGTTCCTACGAGCAGTACTTC. Its protein is CSSYSTEGSYEQYF.

The table lists this clonotype with a few counts. The CDR3 DNA reads TGTGCCAGCAGCTTAGGAGCAGGGGTGACCTATGGCTACACCTTC. It is translated as CASSLGAGVTYGYTF. V is TRBV7-2 and J is TRBJ1-2, with D maybe TRBD1 (6 bases). In germline, CDR1 is SGHTA, CDR2 FQGNSA. The germline V and J ends were trimmed by 1 base and 4 bases, with 13 bases remaining between them. The CDR3 spans 15 residues. The entire variable domain, with the rest obtained from reference TRBV7-2 and TRBJ1-2, is as follows: GAGVSQSPSNKVTEKGKDVELRCDPISGHTALYWYRQSLGQGLEFLIYFQGNSAPDKSGLPSDRFSAERTGGSVSTLTIQRTQQEDSAVYLCASSLGAGVTYGYTFGSGTRLTVV.

This clonotype has more than one count but fewer than ten. The chain couples TRBV7-2 to TRBJ1-3; 7 positions agree with TRBD1. This CDR3 spans 18 amino acids. J was trimmed by 0 bases and V by 1 base; bases with no gene match: 9. Looked up from germline, CDR1 is SGHTA and CDR2 is FQGNSA. The CDR3, as DNA: TGTGCCAGCAGCTTAGGTACAGGGGTGGGGCCCTCTGGAAACACCATATATTTT. Encoded protein: CASSLGTGVGPSGNTIYF. Full variable domain (outside the CDR3, taken from reference TRBV7-2 and TRBJ1-3): GAGVSQSPSNKVTEKGKDVELRCDPISGHTALYWYRQSLGQGLEFLIYFQGNSAPDKSGLPSDRFSAERTGGSVSTLTIQRTQQEDSAVYLCASSLGTGVGPSGNTIYFGEGSWLTVV.

The chain carries TRBV7-2 and TRBJ2-7; TRBD1 aligns across 9 bases. Unmatched junction bases numbered 12, after V lost 7 bases and J lost 5 bases. This CDR3 is 15 amino acids long. Germline V lookup: CDR1 SGHTA, CDR2 FQGNSA. CDR3 DNA: TGTGCCAGCACTGGAATGGGGACAGGGCGCAACGAGCAGTACTTC. Its translation is CASTGMGTGRNEQYF.

This clonotype was seen only a few times. At one end the junction does not follow the germline gene, possibly because of a read error. The V call is TRBV10-3, the J call TRBJ1-6; 9 nucleotides align to TRBD1. This CDR3 comprises 15 residues. CDR1 ENHRY and CDR2 SYGVKD come from the germline V gene. DNA for the CDR3: TGTGCCAGCAGTTCTCCGGGACAGGGTAATTCACCCCTCCACTTT. Translation gives CASSSPGQGNSPLHF.

CDR3 DNA: TGTGCCATCAGTGGGACAGCCAGGGATGGCTACACCTTC. It encodes CAISGTARDGYTF. This chain connects TRBV10-3 to TRBJ1-2, with D tentatively TRBD1 (6 bases). The length of the CDR3 is 13 residues. Germline V gene data show CDR1 as ENHRY and CDR2 as SYGVKD. Trimming removed 4 bases from V and 6 bases from J, with 12 bases in between.

The chain links TRBV6-2 or TRBV6-3 to TRBJ1-2; D gene unclear. The CDR3 length is 17 residues. Germline lookup yields CDR1 MNHEY and CDR2 SVGEGT. V lost 6 bases to trimming and J lost 1 base, with 21 bases between them. CDR3 DNA sequence: TGTGCCAGCAGCAACGCTCGGACGGACCCCCTTAACTATGGCTACACCTTC. Its translation is CASSNARTDPLNYGYTF.

This chain connects TRBV11-2 to TRBJ1-1; D ambiguous. With 7 bases removed from V and 5 bases from J, the gap between germline ends came to 11 bases. Per the germline V gene, CDR1 is SGHAT and CDR2 is FQNNGV. The CDR3 extends over 12 amino acids. CDR3 loop: CASNPFVTEAFF. CDR3 in DNA: TGTGCCAGCAACCCTTTTGTGACTGAAGCTTTCTTT.

This clonotype was found many times. V is TRBV7-9 and J is TRBJ2-7; 8 nucleotides align to TRBD2. CDR1 SEHNR and CDR2 FQNEAQ come from the germline V gene (reference sequence). The CDR3 spans 15 residues. With 5 bases clipped from V and 3 bases from J, the junction kept 9 bases outside the gene matches. CDR3 DNA: TGTGCCAGCAGCCATGAAGCGGGGGCCTACTACGAGCAGTACTTC. Its translation is CASSHEAGAYYEQYF.

As to this clonotype: A clone one base away is much larger, so this may be a read error. The rearrangement uses TRBV10-2 and TRBJ1-1; D gene uncertain. CDR3 size: 15 residues. In germline, CDR1 is WSHSY, CDR2 SAAADI. The CDR3 bases are TGTGCCATCAGTGACCCTCTTGGAGGCTCCACTGAAGCTTCCTTT. Its translation is CAISDPLGGSTEASF.

The V call is TRBV12-3 or TRBV12-4, the J call TRBJ1-4, with D perhaps matching TRBD1 (6 bases). The V end lost 7 bases, the J end lost 3 bases, and 15 bases lay between the germline ends. The CDR3 length is 15 residues. For the CDR3, the DNA is TGTGCCAGCATCGGAGGGGGGCGGTCTAATGAAAAACTGTTTTTT. This gives the protein CASIGGGRSNEKLFF.

This clonotype has a count of ten or more. This chain uses TRBV29-1 with TRBJ2-5; unclear D gene. The CDR3 is 10 amino acids. Germline values: CDR1 SQVTM, CDR2 ANQGSEA. The germline V and J ends were trimmed by 6 bases and 1 base, with 3 bases remaining between them. The DNA of the CDR3 is TGCAGCGTCCGCCAAGAGACCCAGTACTTC. This codes for CSVRQETQYF.

The chain uses TRBV12-3 or TRBV12-4 and TRBJ2-2, with 8 bases identical to TRBD1. The CDR3 has 20 residues. V gave up 5 bases and J gave up 5 bases; unmatched junction bases: 22. This CDR3 reads CASSNLPRGPYNIRTGELFF. The CDR3 coding sequence is TGTGCCAGCAGTAACTTGCCCAGGGGGCCGTACAATATAAGGACCGGGGAGCTGTTTTTT.

The J gene is TRBJ2-7, the V gene TRBV20-1; 10 bases agree with TRBD1. The CDR3 totals 15 residues. Germline CDR1 reads DFQATT; CDR2 reads SNEGSKA (reference sequence). V dropped 0 bases and J dropped 3; count of bases not matched to a gene: 5. The CDR3 here is CSARDKGTGDYEQYF. CDR3 coding DNA: TGCAGTGCTAGAGATAAGGGGACAGGGGACTACGAGCAGTACTTC.

With respect to this clonotype: The final CDR3 position lacks the conserved phenylalanine or tryptophan, pointing to a likely read error. V and J are TRBV6-1 and TRBJ1-5; D is unresolved. The CDR3 has 14 residues. Trimming stripped 5 bases from V and 7 bases from J, with 15 bases between. CDR1 is MNHNS, CDR2 SASEGT, per germline. As DNA, the CDR3 is TGTGCCAGCAGTTTAGCGCTAGGGCGCCAGCCCCAGCATCTT. Translation: CASSLALGRQPQHL.

The rearrangement links TRBV9 to TRBJ2-3; 7 bases are a match to TRBD2. Germline V gene lookup returns CDR1 SGDLS and CDR2 YYNGEE. This CDR3 contains 15 residues. V shed 4 bases and J 2 bases; nucleotides not matched to a gene: 7. The CDR3 DNA reads as TGTGCCAGCAGCCCCGGGGGGACCCTCACAGATACGCAGTATTTT. Its translation: CASSPGGTLTDTQYF.

CDR3 nucleotide sequence: TGCGCCAGCAGGGCCCCCGGGAACACTGAAGCTTTCTTT. As protein: CASRAPGNTEAFF. This chain uses TRBV10-2 with TRBJ1-1; D call uncertain. Trimming cost V 6 bases and J 1 base, with 9 bases left between them. Germline V gene data show CDR1 as WSHSY and CDR2 as SAAADI. The CDR3 runs 13 residues.

Ten or more counts support this clonotype. V usage is TRBV27 and J usage is TRBJ1-1; D not resolved. Germline assignment: CDR1 MNHEY and CDR2 SMNVEV (reference sequence). The CDR3 length is 14 residues. The ends were cut back, 8 bases at V and 6 bases at J, with 19 bases in the middle. CDR3 region: CASHGSGLSSEAFF. In DNA form, the CDR3 reads TGTGCCAGCCACGGGAGCGGGCTCTCTTCTGAAGCTTTCTTT.

This clonotype was detected a few times. This CDR3 reads CASSERHGSSYNSPLHF. CDR3 sequence (DNA): TGTGCCAGCAGCGAGCGTCATGGGAGCTCCTATAATTCACCCCTCCACTTT. J is TRBJ1-6 and V is TRBV11-1; D gene ambiguous. The ends were cut back, 5 bases at V and 0 bases at J, with 14 bases in the middle. There are 17 residues in the CDR3. Germline values: CDR1 SGHAT, CDR2 FQDESV (reference sequence).

In its sample, this clonotype was seen a few times. V and J are TRBV6-5 and TRBJ1-1; 7 bases match TRBD1. After removal of 5 bases from V and 3 bases from J, the junction contained 3 bases not matched to a gene. The germline V gene encodes CDR1 MNHEY and CDR2 SVGAGI. The CDR3 runs to 13 residues. The DNA for the CDR3 is TGTGCCAGCAGTGACAGGGAGGACACTGAAGCTTTCTTT. It yields the protein CASSDREDTEAFF.

This clonotype has a handful of counts. The chain couples TRBV6-5 to TRBJ2-7; no firm D call. Germline values: CDR1 MNHEY, CDR2 SVGAGI. V lost 4 bases and J 3 bases, leaving 7 bases between the germline ends. This CDR3 is built from 12 residues. The CDR3 DNA follows: TGTGCCAGCAGTTCCCGAATCTACGAGCAGTACTTC. This codes for CASSSRIYEQYF.

Ten or more counts support this clonotype. The V call is TRBV7-2, the J call TRBJ2-6; 7 bases are shared with TRBD1. Trimming took 3 bases from V and 0 from J; bases not matched to a gene: 8. In germline, CDR1 is SGHTA, CDR2 FQGNSA. This CDR3 spans 18 amino acids. Here the CDR3 reads CASSFSRDSPSGANVLTF. The CDR3 region has the DNA TGTGCCAGCAGCTTTAGTAGGGACAGTCCCTCTGGGGCCAACGTCCTGACTTTC.

This rearrangement joins TRBV28 to TRBJ1-2; D gene uncertain. The CDR3 has 15 amino acids. The germline V and J ends were trimmed by 4 bases and 3 bases, with 15 bases remaining between them. CDR1 is MDHEN, CDR2 SYDVKM, per germline. The CDR3 here is CASSSGLLSDYGYTF. CDR3 nucleotide sequence: TGTGCCAGCAGTTCCGGACTCCTATCGGACTATGGCTACACCTTC.